The next 17 T cell receptor beta chains were all read from a single sample in a study of blood T cell repertoires in COVID-19. Profiled with immunoSEQ multiplex PCR; TCRdb holds only in-frame clones, not every one. The data contain under 300,000 clones, about 87% of them singletons. Sequences were obtained from peripheral blood. Every receptor here comes from a woman aged 70 to 79 with active or convalescent COVID-19.

J is TRBJ1-1 and V is TRBV18; D uncertain. V lost 4 bases and J lost 2, with 11 bases in between. Germline-derived CDR1 and CDR2 are KGHSH and LQKENI. This CDR3 region has 14 residues. This CDR3 reads CASSQADLNTEAFF. CDR3 in DNA: TGTGCCAGCTCACAAGCGGACTTAAACACTGAAGCTTTCTTT.

The genes are TRBV20-1 and TRBJ1-2; 7 nucleotides match TRBD1. This CDR3 comprises 9 residues. Germline CDR1 and CDR2: DFQATT and SNEGSKA (reference sequence). CDR3 in DNA: TGCTTCGGACAGGATGGCTACACCTTC. It codes for CFGQDGYTF.

The chain has TRBV3-1 (or the pseudogene TRBV3-2) and TRBJ2-1; 8 bases map to TRBD2. The junction had 11 bases not matched to a gene; V was cut back by 0 bases and J by 13 bases. The length of the CDR3 is 15 residues. Germline assignment: CDR1 LGHDT and CDR2 YNNKEL (reference sequence). The CDR3 DNA sequence: TGTGCCAGCAGCCAAGATCTTGGGACTAGGATGTTCCAGTTCTTC. Translated: CASSQDLGTRMFQFF.

V usage is TRBV3-1 (or the pseudogene TRBV3-2) and J usage is TRBJ1-1; maybe TRBD1 (6 bases). The V gene lost 0 bases and the J gene lost 10 bases, with 15 bases spanning the gap. The length of the CDR3 is 14 residues. The germline CDR1 and CDR2 sequences are LGHDT and YNNKEL (reference sequence). CDR3 in DNA: TGTGCCAGCAGCCAAGATGAGGGTCGCAGGGGAGCTTTCTTT. Translation gives CASSQDEGRRGAFF.

This clone was recorded once. The J gene is TRBJ2-7, the V gene TRBV9; 9 bases line up with TRBD1. Germline CDR1 SGDLS, CDR2 YYNGEE. This CDR3 region has 14 residues. The ends lost 1 base at V and 4 bases at J; junction bases unmatched: 3. The CDR3 DNA follows: TGTGCCAGCAGCGTACAGACAGGGGGGTACGAGCAGTACTTC. It codes for CASSVQTGGYEQYF.

V is TRBV3-1 (or the pseudogene TRBV3-2) and J is TRBJ1-6, with a weak D call TRBD1 (5 bases). The germline gives CDR1 LGHDT, CDR2 YNNKEL (reference sequence). This CDR3 is built from 15 residues. V lost 1 base to trimming and J lost 7 bases, with 11 bases between them. The CDR3 DNA reads TGTGCCAGCAGCCAAGTCCAGGGTACGAATTCACCCCTCCACTTT. It specifies CASSQVQGTNSPLHF.

The chain carries TRBV7-8 and TRBJ1-1, with D perhaps TRBD1 (5 bases). The CDR3 sequence is 16 residues long. With 4 bases removed from V and 2 bases from J, the gap between germline ends came to 17 bases. CDR1 and CDR2 (germline): SGHVS, FQNEAQ. DNA of the CDR3: TGTGCCAGCAGCTCCGGGGGACGGGGCTCTAACACTGAAGCTTTCTTT. Amino acids: CASSSGGRGSNTEAFF.

The rearrangement links TRBV7-2 to TRBJ2-3; TRBD2 might be the D (5 bases). CDR3 length: 15 residues. Trimming took 3 bases from V and 2 from J, leaving 12 bases between them. Germline lookup yields CDR1 SGHTA and CDR2 FQGNSA. CDR3 coding DNA: TGTGCCAGCAGCTTGGCAAGCGGTCTCACAGATACGCAGTATTTT. This codes for CASSLASGLTDTQYF.

V gene TRBV18 combines with J gene TRBJ1-1; TRBD1 might be the D (6 bases). This CDR3 comprises 15 residues. Germline CDR1 reads KGHSH; CDR2 reads LQKENI. V was pared by 10 bases and J by 1 base, with 19 bases between. Here the CDR3 DNA reads TGTGCCACCCGTCAGGGGTACGGCGCGAACACTGAAGCTTTCTTT. Protein product: CATRQGYGANTEAFF.

CDR3 residues: CASSHRLLSTDTQYF. The CDR3 DNA reads TGTGCCAGCAGCCACAGGTTACTTAGCACAGATACGCAGTATTTT. The V call is TRBV14, the J call TRBJ2-3; no clear D gene. V was shortened by 3 bases and J by 0 bases, with 10 bases between the two germline ends. The germline gives CDR1 SGHDN, CDR2 FVKESK. This CDR3 comprises 15 residues. Full variable domain (outside the CDR3, taken from reference TRBV14 and TRBJ2-3): EAGVTQFPSHSVIEKGQTVTLRCDPISGHDNLYWYRRVMGKEIKFLLHFVKESKQDESGMPNNRFLAERTGGTYSTLKVQPAELEDSGVYFCASSHRLLSTDTQYFGPGTRLTVL.

The gene calls are TRBV4-1 and TRBJ2-7; D possibly corresponds to TRBD1 (5 bases). Germline CDR1 MGHRA, CDR2 YSYEKL. The CDR3 is 15 amino acids. Trimming pared 0 bases from V and 4 bases from J, leaving 13 bases between. Here the CDR3 reads CASSQETQGPYEQYF. For the CDR3, the DNA is TGCGCCAGCAGCCAAGAAACCCAGGGCCCTTACGAGCAGTACTTC.

This chain links TRBV11-2 with TRBJ2-7; weak D call: TRBD2 (5 bases). The germline V and J ends were trimmed by 5 bases and 0 bases, with 11 bases remaining between them. Looked up from germline, CDR1 is SGHAT and CDR2 is FQNNGV. The length of the CDR3 is 14 residues. For the CDR3, the DNA is TGTGCCAGCAGCCGGAGCGGAAGCTCCTACGAGCAGTACTTC. Its translation is CASSRSGSSYEQYF.

V is TRBV6-5 and J is TRBJ1-3; D remains unclear. This CDR3 has 12 residues. CDR1 is MNHEY and CDR2 is SVGAGI in the germline V gene. V lost 6 bases to trimming and J lost 3 bases, with 6 bases between them. CDR3 residues: CASRSFGNTIYF. The CDR3 DNA follows: TGTGCCAGCAGAAGCTTTGGAAACACCATATATTTT.

The chain links TRBV6-5 to TRBJ1-2; 7 nucleotides match TRBD1. Per germline, CDR1 MNHEY and CDR2 SVGAGI. J was trimmed by 10 bases and V by 4 bases; bases with no gene match: 12. The CDR3 covers 14 residues. For the CDR3, the DNA is TGTGCCAGCAGTTCCACCCGCGGCAGGGGGGTCTACACCTTC. Its protein is CASSSTRGRGVYTF.

The chain combines TRBV7-9 with TRBJ1-2; 10 bases align to TRBD1. The CDR3 extends over 13 amino acids. The V and J ends lost 5 bases and 5 bases, in that order; junction bases with no gene match: 2. Per the germline V gene, CDR1 is SEHNR and CDR2 is FQNEAQ (reference sequence). The CDR3 sequence: CASSRTGGYGYTF. DNA of the CDR3: TGTGCCAGCAGCCGGACAGGGGGGTATGGCTACACCTTC.

The chain is built from TRBV10-2 and TRBJ1-2; D is uncertain. CDR1 and CDR2 (germline): WSHSY, SAAADI. The ends were cut back, 8 bases at V and 6 bases at J, with 16 bases in the middle. The length of the CDR3 is 13 residues. This chain's CDR3 is CASWDPAVNGYTF. In nucleotides, the CDR3 is TGCGCCAGCTGGGATCCAGCGGTAAATGGCTACACCTTC.

The chain couples TRBV5-1 to TRBJ1-1; 7 positions match TRBD1. Germline V CDR1 and CDR2: SGHRS, YFSETQ. The CDR3 runs 16 residues. After removal of 1 base from V and 5 bases from J, the junction contained 11 bases not matched to a gene. The CDR3 DNA follows: TGCGCCAGCAGCTTGAACCTGGAGGGGGCGCGTACTGAAGCTTTCTTT. Protein sequence: CASSLNLEGARTEAFF.